This TCR beta chain was identified in a study of T cells in Graves' hyperthyroidism and ophthalmopathy. This clonotype has at least ten counts. RNA transcripts gave rise to amplified TCR beta CDR3 regions. HTBI primers were the set used in a first-round RT-PCR of the TCR CDR3. TCRdb re-called the multiplex PCR reads through MiXCR, storing one row per CDR3 protein. The repertoire holds more than 500,000 distinct CDR3 sequences, with more than 15% as singletons. V trimming: 4 bases; J trimming: 5 bases; junction bases outside the gene matches: 10. Germline V gives CDR1 MNHEY, CDR2 SVGEGT. The CDR3 loop spans 15 amino acids.

The clonotype originates from a woman in her twenties or thirties with Graves' ophthalmopathy. The sequenced material came from blood. The V and J genes are TRBV6-2 or TRBV6-3 and TRBJ1-1, with 7 nucleotides matching TRBD1. CDR3 protein: CASSLNPTGKTEAFF. The CDR3 DNA reads as TGTGCCAGCAGTTTAAACCCGACAGGGAAGACTGAAGCTTTCTTT.